Shown below are 22 T cell receptor beta chains from a single sample sequenced in a study of post-analysis software for immune sequencing data. The study's findings and limits: Patients had higher frequencies than controls of five TRBV segments, including TRBV5-6, TRBV5-1 and TRBV20-1.

Which antigens these TCRs recognize remains unknown. Unique-molecular-identifier-tagged TCR beta cDNA libraries were used. One entry per CDR3 protein results from TCRdb running MiXCR on the PCR reads. The sample records almost 700,000 distinct CDR3 sequences, about 60% being singletons. Sample: blood. Receptors originate from a girl aged 2-10 years with multiple sclerosis.

This chain joins TRBV5-1 and TRBJ2-1, with 8 bases matching TRBD1. V was pared by 2 bases and J by 3 bases, with 7 bases of the junction left unmatched. The germline gives CDR1 SGHRS, CDR2 YFSETQ. This CDR3 spans 16 amino acids. The CDR3 region is CASSFHRGIIYNEQFF. The CDR3 DNA reads as TGCGCCAGCAGCTTTCACAGGGGGATAATCTACAATGAGCAGTTCTTC. Using reference TRBV5-1 and TRBJ2-1 for the parts outside the CDR3, the full variable domain is KAGVTQTPRYLIKTRGQQVTLSCSPISGHRSVSWYQQTPGQGLQFLFEYFSETQRNKGNFPGRFSGRQFSNSRSEMNVSTLELGDSALYLCASSFHRGIIYNEQFFGPGTRLTVL.

The chain has TRBV5-1 and TRBJ2-1; 10 nucleotides line up with TRBD2. V was clipped by 0 bases and J by 3 bases; unmatched bases: 12. Germline-derived CDR1 and CDR2 are SGHRS and YFSETQ. CDR3 size: 19 residues. This chain's CDR3 is CASSLAEFLAGALYNEQFF. For the CDR3, the DNA is TGCGCCAGCAGCTTGGCGGAATTCCTAGCGGGGGCCCTCTACAATGAGCAGTTCTTC.

V gene TRBV5-1 combines with J gene TRBJ2-5; 8 bases align to TRBD1. Per germline, CDR1 SGHRS and CDR2 YFSETQ. This CDR3 region has 13 residues. J was trimmed by 7 bases and V by 4 bases; bases with no gene match: 6. The CDR3 DNA is TGCGCCAGCAGCGAGGACAGGGTGGGGACCCAGTACTTC. Translating gives CASSEDRVGTQYF.

The chain couples TRBV5-5 to TRBJ2-7, with 11 bases lining up with TRBD2. The CDR3 loop spans 16 amino acids. Germline CDR1 is SGHKS and CDR2 is YYEKEE (reference sequence). Germline trimming cut 1 base from V and 1 base from J; bases unmatched to any gene: 4. The CDR3 region is CASSLRGTSGSYEQYF. In DNA form, the CDR3 reads TGTGCCAGCAGCTTGCGTGGGACTAGCGGTTCCTACGAGCAGTACTTC.

This clonotype was seen a handful of times. CDR3 bases: TGTGCTAGTGGTGGGCCCCACTACGAGCAGTACTTC. Protein: CASGGPHYEQYF. The chain links TRBV12-5 to TRBJ2-7, with D hard to call. The CDR3 has 12 residues. Germline V CDR1 and CDR2: LGHNT, FRNRAP. Trimming left V 5 bases short and J 3 bases short, with 8 bases between.

The chain carries TRBV20-1 and TRBJ1-1; possibly TRBD1 for D (6 bases). Trimming removed 5 bases at V and 4 bases at J, with 14 bases between. The CDR3 totals 13 residues. Germline CDR1 and CDR2: DFQATT and SNEGSKA (reference sequence). This chain's CDR3 is CSAFQGWSTEAFF. CDR3 nucleotide sequence: TGCAGTGCTTTCCAGGGGTGGAGCACTGAAGCTTTCTTT.

The sample holds one count of this clonotype. A read error may produce the germline difference seen at one junction end. The chain carries TRBV29-1 and TRBJ2-3, with 7 bases aligning to TRBD2. This CDR3 has 14 amino acids. Germline CDR1 reads SQVTM; CDR2 reads ANQGSEA. CDR3 residues: CSVGGSSEADTRYF. CDR3 sequence (DNA): TGCAGCGTCGGGGGGTCTAGCGAAGCAGATACGCGGTATTTT.

The V call is TRBV20-1, the J call TRBJ2-7; perhaps D is TRBD1 or TRBD2 (5 bases each). Germline V gene sequence: CDR1 DFQATT, CDR2 SNEGSKA (reference sequence). This CDR3 comprises 12 residues. The CDR3 sequence: CSVGTGSYEQYF. CDR3 nucleotides: TGCAGCGTCGGGACCGGGTCCTACGAGCAGTACTTC.

This clonotype was counted only a few times. The V and J genes are TRBV21-1 and TRBJ2-7; the table's D call, TRBD1, has no DNA check behind it. TRBV21-1 is described as a pseudogene. The CDR3 contains 16 residues. This chain's CDR3 is CASSVRTGTGAYEQYF. CDR3 DNA: TGTGCCAGCAGCGTAAGAACCGGGACAGGGGCCTACGAGCAGTACTTC.

On this clonotype itself: Germline is not matched at one junction end, which may reflect a read error. The chain couples TRBV3-1 to TRBJ2-3, with 15 bases fitting TRBD2. Germline values: CDR1 LGHDT, CDR2 YNNKEL (reference sequence). The CDR3 is 18 amino acids. The CDR3 loop is CASSRGLAGGPSPDAQYF. For the CDR3, the DNA is TGTGCCAGCAGCCGAGGACTAGCGGGGGGGCCCTCCCCAGATGCGCAGTATTTT.

This clonotype was detected once. The chain carries TRBV6-4 and TRBJ2-3; D is unclear. The V gene's germline CDR1 is MRHNA and CDR2 SNTAGT. V gave up 4 bases and J gave up 9 bases, with 17 bases separating them. The CDR3 sequence is 14 residues long. CDR3 nucleotides: TGTGCCAGCAGTGCCAACCACTTCATGGACACGCAGTATTTT. It codes for CASSANHFMDTQYF.

This chain links TRBV7-2 with TRBJ2-1, with 9 bases that match TRBD2. V lost 5 bases to trimming and J lost 7 bases; unmatched junction nucleotides: 15. The germline CDR1 and CDR2 sequences are SGHTA and FQGNSA. The CDR3 length is 17 residues. This chain's CDR3 is CASSVQVAGEEGNEQFF. The CDR3, as DNA: TGTGCCAGCAGCGTCCAGGTAGCGGGAGAGGAGGGTAATGAGCAGTTCTTC. The full variable domain, its missing parts supplied by reference TRBV7-2 and TRBJ2-1, is GAGVSQSPSNKVTEKGKDVELRCDPISGHTALYWYRQSLGQGLEFLIYFQGNSAPDKSGLPSDRFSAERTGGSVSTLTIQRTQQEDSAVYLCASSVQVAGEEGNEQFFGPGTRLTVL.

This clonotype was observed once. This chain connects TRBV6-6 to TRBJ2-2; 8 bases agree with TRBD1. V shed 10 bases and J 5 bases; nucleotides not matched to a gene: 15. From germline, CDR1 is MNHNY and CDR2 SVGAGI (reference sequence). The CDR3 consists of 16 residues. CDR3: CATSDRGHSLTGELFF. The CDR3 nucleotides are TGTGCCACCTCAGACAGGGGACACTCCCTAACCGGGGAGCTGTTTTTT.

This clonotype was picked up a small number of times. The V gene is TRBV6-6, the J gene TRBJ2-7, with D uncertain. V was pared by 5 bases and J by 0 bases, with 11 bases between. The CDR3 is 14 amino acids. Germline-derived CDR1 and CDR2 are MNHNY and SVGAGI (reference sequence). CDR3 sequence: CASSPPGSSYEQYF. The CDR3 region has the DNA TGTGCCAGCAGTCCCCCAGGCAGCTCCTACGAGCAGTACTTC.

The V call is TRBV6-6, the J call TRBJ1-2; no reliable D call. The germline gives CDR1 MNHNY, CDR2 SVGAGI (reference sequence). The CDR3 consists of 14 residues. Deletions cut 5 bases from V and 2 bases from J, with 12 bases between. CDR3 in DNA: TGTGCCAGCAGTGCCCGGGATTTGAACTATGGCTACACCTTC. As protein: CASSARDLNYGYTF.

Note on this clonotype: At one of its ends the junction is not consistent with the germline gene, which may arise from a read error. The DNA of the CDR3 is TGTGCCGGCAGCTTGGGACAGGGGAGGAATGAGCAGTTCTTC. Its translation: CAGSLGQGRNEQFF. V and J are TRBV7-9 and TRBJ2-1; 10 bases map to TRBD1. CDR3 length: 14 amino acids. CDR1 is SEHNR, CDR2 FQNEAQ, per germline (reference sequence).

The chain employs TRBV24-1 and TRBJ2-5, with 7 bases aligning to TRBD1. V lost 4 bases and J lost 7; bases outside the gene matches: 11. The V gene's germline CDR1 is KGHDR and CDR2 SFDVKD. The CDR3 extends over 15 amino acids. Written as DNA, the CDR3 is TGTGCCACCAGTGACCCTGGGACAGCAAGGGGGACCCAGTACTTC. It codes for CATSDPGTARGTQYF.

A word on this clonotype: A read error may produce the germline difference seen at one junction end. The chain is built from TRBV4-3 and TRBJ1-1; no firm D call. Looked up from germline, CDR1 is LGHNA and CDR2 is YSLEER. The CDR3 runs 13 residues. CDR3 sequence (DNA): TGCGCCAGCAGCCAAGATTTGAACAGTGAAGCTTTCTTT. Amino acids: CASSQDLNSEAFF.

V gene TRBV12-5 combines with J gene TRBJ1-5; 8 nucleotides match TRBD1. Germline CDR1 reads LGHNT; CDR2 reads FRNRAP. The CDR3 runs to 17 residues. J gave up 4 bases and V 0 bases, and 8 bases lay outside the gene matches. CDR3 sequence: CASGLVLDGQGNQPQHF. For the CDR3, the DNA is TGTGCTAGTGGTTTGGTACTCGACGGACAGGGAAATCAGCCCCAGCATTTT.

This chain connects TRBV20-1 to TRBJ2-1, with D unresolved. The V gene's germline CDR1 is DFQATT and CDR2 SNEGSKA (reference sequence). CDR3 length: 14 amino acids. V gave up 6 bases and J gave up 5 bases, with 17 bases separating them. Here the CDR3 DNA reads TGCAGTGCCACATGCTTAGGAGTTGACAATGAGCAGTTCTTC. Translating gives CSATCLGVDNEQFF.

CDR3 in amino acids: CASRGGMNSPLHF. The DNA of the CDR3 is TGTGCCAGCCGGGGGGGAATGAATTCACCCCTCCACTTT. The chain has TRBV7-2 and TRBJ1-6, with D possibly TRBD1 on 5 matching bases. Germline CDR1 SGHTA, CDR2 FQGNSA. V was cut by 8 bases and J by 7 bases, with 12 bases left in between. The CDR3 runs to 13 residues.

The chain recombines TRBV5-1 with TRBJ1-2; D unclear. Germline V gene sequence: CDR1 SGHRS, CDR2 YFSETQ. The CDR3 covers 13 residues. With 4 bases removed from V and 4 bases from J, the gap between germline ends came to 11 bases. CDR3 residues: CASSAPNFYGYTF. The CDR3 DNA reads as TGCGCCAGCAGCGCTCCTAACTTCTATGGCTACACCTTC.